Listed here is a single TCR beta chain. Its antigen is currently unknown. Clones were sequenced by immunoSEQ multiplex PCR, and TCRdb holds only the in-frame ones, with some missing. The repertoire holds 45,000 to 55,000 clones, with 91% as singletons. CDR1 LNHNV and CDR2 YYDKDF come from the germline V gene (reference sequence). V was pared by 0 bases and J by 3 bases, with 14 bases of the junction left unmatched. The CDR3 is 19 residues long. Recipients received nonmyeloablative bone marrow transplants from related graft donors, with transient mixed chimerism. This sample is part of a study of Tregs in tolerant kidney transplant recipients. Study results and limitations: Some patients' samples used different primers over time, so nucleotide sequences weren't comparable. This study did not directly address biological reproducibility.

J is TRBJ2-5 and V is TRBV15; 9 bases align to TRBD2. Specimen: CD8+ T cells from blood (PBMCs), collected 24 months after the transplant. The sequence derives from a human patient who received a combined kidney and bone marrow transplant. Some T cells here may be from the graft donor. Here the CDR3 DNA reads TGTGCCACCAGCAGAGATCTTGGGTTTAGCGGGGGAATGAAAGAGACCCAGTACTTC. Amino acid sequence: CATSRDLGFSGGMKETQYF.